This TCR beta chain appears in the sequencing data of a study of T-cell reconstitution after alpha-beta-depleted transplantation in children. The study's findings and limits: As was reported, about two months after transplant, alpha-beta T cells came from several hundred expanded graft clones. Once a year had passed after transplant, T-cell counts and diversity came mostly from newly produced T cells.

Researchers prepared the TCRbeta library using unique molecular identifiers, the study reports. TCRdb called the PCR reads again in MiXCR, with one record for every CDR3 protein. The data contain around 250,000 distinct CDR3 sequences, roughly a quarter of them singletons. Comment on this clonotype: Its antigen remains unidentified.

The germline CDR1 and CDR2 sequences are SGHVS and FNYEAQ. With 5 bases removed from V and 3 bases from J, the gap between germline ends came to 14 bases. CDR3 length: 14 amino acids. The TCR comes from a girl aged 2 to 10 with Fanconi anemia, due to receive a stem cell transplant. V is TRBV7-6 and J is TRBJ2-7; TRBD1 might be the D (6 bases). The sequences come from PBMCs, collected before TCRalphabeta/CD19-depleted stem cell transplant. CDR3 region: CASSPPGQLYEQYF. The CDR3 coding sequence is TGTGCCAGCAGCCCCCCCGGACAGCTCTACGAGCAGTACTTC.